The 26 T cell receptor beta chains given below trace back to one sample, sequenced in a study of T cell responses to AZD1222 COVID-19 vaccine. TCRdb's copy holds only in-frame clones and misses some; the assay was immunoSEQ multiplex PCR. The data contain over 100,000 clones, roughly 92% of them singletons. The source was peripheral blood, collected on day 0 of AZD1222 vaccination. The receptors were sampled from an adult in good health.

V usage is TRBV30 and J usage is TRBJ1-4; D gene ambiguous. This CDR3 region has 12 residues. Per the germline V gene, CDR1 is GTSNPN and CDR2 is SVGIG (reference sequence). V was pared by 0 bases and J by 10 bases, with 9 bases between. Here the CDR3 DNA reads TGTGCCTGGAGTGTACAACCGGGAAAACTGTTTTTT. It is translated as CAWSVQPGKLFF.

This chain links TRBV2 with TRBJ1-5, with 10 bases matching TRBD1. J gave up 6 bases and V 7 bases, and 3 bases lay outside the gene matches. Germline assignment: CDR1 SNHLY and CDR2 FYNNEI. CDR3 length: 13 residues. CDR3 loop: CASKGTGVQPQHF. CDR3 sequence (DNA): TGTGCCAGCAAAGGGACAGGGGTTCAGCCCCAGCATTTT. The entire variable domain, with the rest obtained from reference TRBV2 and TRBJ1-5, is as follows: EPEVTQTPSHQVTQMGQEVILRCVPISNHLYFYWYRQILGQKVEFLVSFYNNEISEKSEIFDDQFSVERPDGSNFTLKIRSTKLEDSAMYFCASKGTGVQPQHFGDGTRLSIL.

The chain recombines TRBV12-3 or TRBV12-4 with TRBJ2-5; a possible D gene is TRBD1 (6 bases). The CDR3 consists of 13 residues. The ends were cut back, 7 bases at V and 1 base at J, with 10 bases in the middle. In DNA form, the CDR3 reads TGTGCCAGCAACAGGGCACCCCAAGAGACCCAGTACTTC. It translates to CASNRAPQETQYF.

The CDR3 sequence: CASSRQGGNSPLHF. The CDR3 DNA sequence: TGTGCCAGCAGCCGACAGGGTGGTAATTCACCCCTCCACTTT. The chain carries TRBV7-3 and TRBJ1-6, with TRBD1 identical over 7 bases. The V gene end was trimmed by 5 bases and the J gene end by 6 bases; junction bases not matched to a gene: 4. The germline V gene has CDR1 SGHTA and CDR2 FQGTGA. The length of the CDR3 is 14 residues.

On this clone: At one end the junction does not follow the germline gene, possibly because of a read error. This chain connects TRBV2 to TRBJ1-5, with 7 bases that match TRBD1. The CDR3 consists of 14 residues. Germline CDR1 reads SNHLY; CDR2 reads FYNNEI. In DNA form, the CDR3 reads TGTGCCAGCGGTGACAGGGAGGACAATCAGCCCCAGCATTTT. Protein sequence: CASGDREDNQPQHF.

V is TRBV24-1 and J is TRBJ2-1, with 7 positions matching TRBD1. With 4 bases clipped from V and 0 bases from J, the junction kept 20 bases outside the gene matches. Germline V gene lookup returns CDR1 KGHDR and CDR2 SFDVKD. CDR3 length equals 21 residues. As DNA, the CDR3 is TGTGCCACCAGTGACCGTAACCGGTTGGGACAGCCTCCAGGCTCCTACAATGAGCAGTTCTTC. Its protein is CATSDRNRLGQPPGSYNEQFF.

The CDR3 sequence: CASSFQGSTAFF. The CDR3 DNA is TGTGCCAGCAGTTTTCAGGGATCGACAGCTTTCTTT. This rearrangement joins TRBV27 to TRBJ1-1; D is perhaps TRBD1 (5 bases). Trimming cost V 3 bases and J 10 bases, with 12 bases left between them. Germline CDR1 MNHEY, CDR2 SMNVEV (reference sequence). This CDR3 region has 12 residues.

The V and J genes are TRBV18 and TRBJ2-5, with 9 positions matching TRBD2. This CDR3 has 17 amino acids. Per germline, CDR1 KGHSH and CDR2 LQKENI. Trimming took 3 bases from V and 1 from J; bases not matched to a gene: 9. The CDR3 here is CASSPSAGGTFQETQYF. The DNA for the CDR3 is TGTGCCAGCTCACCCTCCGCGGGGGGGACTTTCCAAGAGACCCAGTACTTC.

The chain is built from TRBV7-2 and TRBJ1-2; D perhaps matches TRBD1 (6 bases). V lost 4 bases and J 3 bases, leaving 12 bases between the germline ends. Germline loops: CDR1 SGHTA, CDR2 FQGNSA. This CDR3 region has 14 residues. The CDR3 region is CASSSGVMDYGYTF. The CDR3 nucleotides read TGTGCCAGCAGCTCAGGGGTTATGGACTATGGCTACACCTTC.

The chain uses TRBV27 and TRBJ2-2; 7 bases are shared with TRBD1. After removal of 4 bases from V and 0 bases from J, the junction contained 20 bases not matched to a gene. The CDR3 is made up of 21 amino acids. CDR1 and CDR2 (germline): MNHEY, SMNVEV (reference sequence). CDR3 in amino acids: CASSSPTPDRTGMTNTGELFF. The CDR3 nucleotides read TGTGCCAGCAGTTCCCCAACGCCCGACAGGACAGGAATGACGAACACCGGGGAGCTGTTTTTT.

The V call is TRBV11-3, the J call TRBJ2-1; D gene ambiguous. CDR1 and CDR2 (germline): SGHNT, YENEEA. The CDR3 is made up of 13 amino acids. Trimming removed 2 bases at V and 4 bases at J, with 6 bases between. The DNA for the CDR3 is TGTGCCAGCAGCTTAAACTCTTACAATGAGCAGTTCTTC. Residues: CASSLNSYNEQFF.

The chain combines TRBV9 with TRBJ2-7, with a weak D call TRBD1 (6 bases). V was clipped by 0 bases and J by 6 bases, with 13 bases between them. Germline V lookup: CDR1 SGDLS, CDR2 YYNGEE. This CDR3 spans 14 amino acids. The DNA for the CDR3 is TGTGCCAGCAGCGTAGCGGGACAAAACCTCGAGCAGTACTTC. Translated: CASSVAGQNLEQYF.

The rearrangement links TRBV28 to TRBJ1-6; D possibly corresponds to TRBD1 (6 bases). Germline V CDR1 and CDR2: MDHEN, SYDVKM. This CDR3 has 13 residues. V lost 11 bases and J lost 5, with 13 bases in between. CDR3 amino acids: CAARGAHNSPLHF. The CDR3 DNA reads as TGTGCCGCGAGGGGGGCCCATAATTCACCCCTCCACTTT.

The chain is built from TRBV3-1 (or the pseudogene TRBV3-2) and TRBJ2-1, with TRBD2 as a possible D gene (5 bases). This CDR3 is built from 13 residues. Germline V gives CDR1 LGHDT, CDR2 YNNKEL (reference sequence). V was clipped by 4 bases and J by 8 bases, with 12 bases between them. The CDR3 DNA sequence: TGTGCCAGCAGCCCCGGCACTAGAGATGAGCAGTTCTTC. Translating it yields CASSPGTRDEQFF.

The V call is TRBV11-3, the J call TRBJ1-4, with 9 positions matching TRBD1. The germline CDR1 and CDR2 sequences are SGHNT and YENEEA. The CDR3 length is 15 residues. Unmatched junction bases numbered 5, after V lost 1 base and J lost 8 bases. This CDR3 is CASSLVQGAGEKLFF. In nucleotides, the CDR3 is TGTGCCAGCAGCTTAGTACAGGGGGCTGGAGAAAAACTGTTTTTT.

The rearrangement uses TRBV5-3 and TRBJ1-5; 9 nucleotides align to TRBD1. TRBV5-3 is an ORF, with its function uncertain. The CDR3 totals 17 residues. V lost 0 bases and J lost 5; bases outside the gene matches: 9. CDR3 residues: CARSLAQGDRVYQPQHF. CDR3 DNA: TGTGCCAGAAGCTTGGCTCAGGGGGACAGGGTATATCAGCCCCAGCATTTT.

This rearrangement joins TRBV7-9 to TRBJ1-4; D unclear. Germline assignment: CDR1 SEHNR and CDR2 FQNEAQ (reference sequence). Deletions cut 5 bases from V and 7 bases from J, with 20 bases between. The CDR3 is 16 residues long. The CDR3 DNA reads TGTGCCAGCAGCAGAAGTGGGCGGGCAGGAGGTGAAAAACTGTTTTTT. This sequence encodes CASSRSGRAGGEKLFF.

J is TRBJ1-5 and V is TRBV6-1; 7 bases agree with TRBD1. J was trimmed by 2 bases and V by 1 base; bases with no gene match: 5. Germline assignment: CDR1 MNHNS and CDR2 SASEGT. The CDR3 runs to 16 residues. CDR3 in amino acids: CASSEGDSAGNQPQHF. In nucleotides, the CDR3 is TGTGCCAGCAGTGAAGGGGACAGTGCGGGCAATCAGCCCCAGCATTTT.

The CDR3 loop is CASSLGQAGNEQFF. CDR3 DNA: TGTGCCAGCAGCTTAGGGCAAGCCGGTAATGAGCAGTTCTTC. The chain carries TRBV7-2 and TRBJ2-1, with D uncertain. V was cut by 1 base and J by 7 bases, with 11 bases left in between. The CDR3 is 14 residues long. Germline CDR1 SGHTA, CDR2 FQGNSA. The entire variable domain, with the rest obtained from reference TRBV7-2 and TRBJ2-1, is as follows: GAGVSQSPSNKVTEKGKDVELRCDPISGHTALYWYRQSLGQGLEFLIYFQGNSAPDKSGLPSDRFSAERTGGSVSTLTIQRTQQEDSAVYLCASSLGQAGNEQFFGPGTRLTVL.

This chain joins TRBV30 and TRBJ1-1, with D uncertain. CDR3 length: 11 amino acids. V lost 0 bases and J lost 11, with 10 bases in between. Germline V gene data show CDR1 as GTSNPN and CDR2 as SVGIG (reference sequence). Here the CDR3 reads CAWSVNRGAFF. The CDR3 DNA follows: TGTGCCTGGAGTGTAAACCGAGGCGCTTTCTTT.

The chain links TRBV30 to TRBJ2-4, with TRBD2 matching 7 bases. The CDR3 has 15 residues. Trimming cost V 0 bases and J 1 base; bases outside gene matches: 3. Germline CDR1 is GTSNPN and CDR2 is SVGIG (reference sequence). Here the CDR3 reads CAWSVGGMAKNIQYF. The CDR3 DNA sequence: TGTGCCTGGAGTGTGGGAGGGATGGCCAAAAACATTCAGTACTTC. Full variable domain (outside the CDR3, taken from reference TRBV30 and TRBJ2-4): SQTIHQWPATLVQPVGSPLSLECTVEGTSNPNLYWYRQAAGRGLQLLFYSVGIGQISSEVPQNLSASRPQDRQFILSSKKLLLSDSGFYLCAWSVGGMAKNIQYFGAGTRLSVL.

The V and J genes are TRBV7-2 and TRBJ2-2, with 7 positions matching TRBD2. Per the germline V gene, CDR1 is SGHTA and CDR2 is FQGNSA. The CDR3 contains 16 residues. The V and J ends lost 2 bases and 7 bases, in that order; junction bases with no gene match: 10. The CDR3 spells CASSLWSGGGSGELFF. As DNA, the CDR3 is TGTGCCAGCAGCTTATGGTCGGGAGGTGGCAGCGGGGAGCTGTTTTTT.

This rearrangement joins TRBV5-6 to TRBJ1-2; a weak D match, TRBD1 (5 bases). This CDR3 contains 16 residues. V was cut by 4 bases and J by 0 bases, with 16 bases left in between. Germline loops: CDR1 SGHDT, CDR2 YYEEEE. The CDR3 here is CASSPPPGTTNYGYTF. The CDR3 nucleotides read TGTGCCAGCAGCCCCCCCCCAGGGACTACTAACTATGGCTACACCTTC.

This clone was seen once. At one end, the junction sequence differs from germline, possibly due to a read error. This chain joins TRBV7-2 and TRBJ1-3; D remains unclear. Germline V gene lookup returns CDR1 SGHTA and CDR2 FQGNSA. The CDR3 consists of 14 residues. CDR3 DNA: TGTGCCAGCAGCCTAGCCGGCTCTGGAAACACCATATATTTT. Its translation: CASSLAGSGNTIYF.

This sequence joins TRBV15 and TRBJ1-4, with no clear D. From germline, CDR1 is LNHNV and CDR2 YYDKDF (reference sequence). Trimming pared 0 bases from V and 4 bases from J, leaving 12 bases between. CDR3 length: 16 residues. The DNA of the CDR3 is TGTGCCACCAGCAGAGACGGGTCCTCCCATAATGAAAAACTGTTTTTT. This sequence encodes CATSRDGSSHNEKLFF.

V and J are TRBV29-1 and TRBJ2-1; 8 bases agree with TRBD1. The V segment lost 2 bases and the J segment 3 bases; nucleotides outside the gene matches: 12. This CDR3 contains 17 residues. Germline loops: CDR1 SQVTM, CDR2 ANQGSEA. This CDR3 is CSVESGVGQGDYNEQFF. The CDR3 nucleotides read TGCAGCGTTGAATCCGGGGTAGGACAGGGAGACTACAATGAGCAGTTCTTC.